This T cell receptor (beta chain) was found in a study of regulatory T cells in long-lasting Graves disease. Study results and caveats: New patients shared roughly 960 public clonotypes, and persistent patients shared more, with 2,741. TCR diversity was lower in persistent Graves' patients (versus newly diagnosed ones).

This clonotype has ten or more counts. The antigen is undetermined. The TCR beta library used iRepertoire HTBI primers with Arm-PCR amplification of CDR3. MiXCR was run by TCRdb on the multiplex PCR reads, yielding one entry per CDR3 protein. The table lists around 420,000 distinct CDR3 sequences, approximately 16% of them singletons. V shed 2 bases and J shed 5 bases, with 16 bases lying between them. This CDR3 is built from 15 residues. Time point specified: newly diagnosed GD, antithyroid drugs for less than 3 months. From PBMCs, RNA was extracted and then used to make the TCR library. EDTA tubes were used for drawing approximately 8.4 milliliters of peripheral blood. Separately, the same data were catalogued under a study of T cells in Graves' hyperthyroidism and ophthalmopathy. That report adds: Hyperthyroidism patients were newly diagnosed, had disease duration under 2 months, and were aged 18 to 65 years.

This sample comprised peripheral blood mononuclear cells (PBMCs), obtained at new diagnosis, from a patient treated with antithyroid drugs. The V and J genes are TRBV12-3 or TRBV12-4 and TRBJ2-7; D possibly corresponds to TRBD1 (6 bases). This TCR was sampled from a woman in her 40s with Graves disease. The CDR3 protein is CASSLRGKVENEQYF. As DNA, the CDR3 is TGTGCCAGCAGTTTAAGGGGGAAGGTAGAAAACGAGCAGTACTTC.